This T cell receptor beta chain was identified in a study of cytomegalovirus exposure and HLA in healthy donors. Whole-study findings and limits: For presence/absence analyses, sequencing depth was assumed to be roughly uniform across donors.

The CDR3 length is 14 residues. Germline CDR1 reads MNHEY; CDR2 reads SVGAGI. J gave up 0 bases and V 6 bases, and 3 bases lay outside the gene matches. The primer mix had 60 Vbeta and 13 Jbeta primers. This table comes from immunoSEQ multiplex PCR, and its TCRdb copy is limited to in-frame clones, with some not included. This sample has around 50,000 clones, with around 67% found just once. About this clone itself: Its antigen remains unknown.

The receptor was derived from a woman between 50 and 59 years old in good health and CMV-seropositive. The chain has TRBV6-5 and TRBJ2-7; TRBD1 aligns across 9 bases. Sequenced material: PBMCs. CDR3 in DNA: TGTGCCAGCAGGTCGACAGGGGGCTCCTACGAGCAGTACTTC. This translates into CASRSTGGSYEQYF.